This T cell receptor (beta chain) comes out of a study of blood T cell repertoires in COVID-19. As for the study in general: Sites in the United States, Italy and Spain provided acute and convalescent COVID-19 samples. PBMCs, B-cell-depleted T cells, or T cells provided the cDNA or gDNA that made up the material.

Authors' methods: Cell counts per sample came from amplifying reference gene primers. The protocol was immunoSEQ multiplex PCR, while the TCRdb copy is restricted to in-frame clones and leaves out a portion. V and J calls and clone size follow that table, whereas D and trimming were derived from the DNA. This sample has some 130,000 clones, with approximately 82% found just once. Germline CDR1 SGHTA, CDR2 FQGNSA. CDR3 length: 17 residues. Trimming cost V 4 bases and J 1 base, with 16 bases left between them. The TCR originated in a man aged 60 to 75 who had recovered from COVID-19. Material for sequencing was peripheral blood. The chain uses TRBV7-2 and TRBJ2-2, with D perhaps matching TRBD2 (6 bases). CDR3 region: CASSSNQRVLNTGELFF. CDR3 nucleotide sequence: TGTGCCAGCAGCTCAAACCAGCGGGTGCTGAACACCGGGGAGCTGTTTTTT.